These T cell receptor beta chains were read from a single sample in a study of neurological immune-mediated disorders. TCRdb called the 5' RACE reads again in MiXCR, with one record for every CDR3 protein. The sample lists over 55,000 distinct CDR3 sequences, approximately 12% occurring once. Specimen: PBMCs. These receptors came from a male donor with HTLV-1-associated myelopathy (HAM/TSP). CDR3s include the opening cysteine and the closing phenylalanine or tryptophan. Fields, in order: clone size, D gene, V gene, J gene, CDR3 DNA, CDR3 protein. D genes are given only for firm matches. The listing skips clone size in some rows; elsewhere it reads once, few, many or a size class.

abundance: many
d_gene: NA
v_gene: TRBV4-3
j_gene: TRBJ2-2
CDR3nt: TGCGCCAGCAGCCAAGATGAGGGGGGGATCGGGGAGCTGTTTTTT
CDR3aa: CASSQDEGGIGELFF

abundance: many
d_gene: TRBD1
v_gene: TRBV9
j_gene: TRBJ2-7
CDR3nt: TGTGCCAGCAGCCCCGGGACAGGGGGGCGCGAGCAGTACTTC
CDR3aa: CASSPGTGGREQYF

abundance: many
d_gene: TRBD2
v_gene: TRBV7-7
j_gene: TRBJ2-3
CDR3nt: TGTGCCAGCAGCCGGGGGGCTAGCGGGTTCACAGATACGCAGTATTTT
CDR3aa: CASSRGASGFTDTQYF

abundance: many
d_gene: TRBD1
v_gene: TRBV27
j_gene: TRBJ1-6
CDR3nt: TGTGCCAGCAGTTTTAAGGGACAGGGGTCCTTGAGCTCCTATAATTCACCCCTCCACTTT
CDR3aa: CASSFKGQGSLSSYNSPLHF

abundance: many
d_gene: NA
v_gene: TRBV6-5
j_gene: TRBJ1-6
CDR3nt: TGTGCCAGCAGCTCCGGCTCGTTGACAGAGAGCTCACCCCTCCACTTT
CDR3aa: CASSSGSLTESSPLHF

abundance: many
d_gene: NA
v_gene: TRBV5-6
j_gene: TRBJ2-5
CDR3nt: TGTGCCAGCAGCTTGCCAGCGTCCCCCGGGACCCAGTACTTC
CDR3aa: CASSLPASPGTQYF

abundance: many
d_gene: TRBD1
v_gene: TRBV5-1
j_gene: TRBJ1-2
CDR3nt: TGCGCCAGCAGCCCCGGGACAGGAGGAGCTTCCGGCTACACCTTC
CDR3aa: CASSPGTGGASGYTF

abundance: many
d_gene: TRBD2
v_gene: TRBV9
j_gene: TRBJ2-7
CDR3nt: TGTGCCAGCAGCGTATCGGCGGGGGGCTACGAGCAGTACTTC
CDR3aa: CASSVSAGGYEQYF

abundance: NA
d_gene: TRBD2
v_gene: TRBV7-9
j_gene: TRBJ2-3
CDR3nt: TGTGCCAGCAGCTTCCGACTCGCGTGGCGGGGGGACTCAACAGATACGCAGTATTTT
CDR3aa: CASSFRLAWRGDSTDTQYF

abundance: many
d_gene: TRBD1
v_gene: TRBV27
j_gene: TRBJ1-6
CDR3nt: TGTGCCAGCAGTTTATTCGGGACAGGGTCCTATAATTCACCCCTCCACTTT
CDR3aa: CASSLFGTGSYNSPLHF

abundance: many
d_gene: TRBD1
v_gene: TRBV6-5
j_gene: TRBJ2-7
CDR3nt: TGTGCCAGCAAGCCGACAGGGCTGATCTCCTACGAGCAGTACTTC
CDR3aa: CASKPTGLISYEQYF

abundance: many
d_gene: NA
v_gene: TRBV20-1
j_gene: TRBJ2-6
CDR3nt: TGCAGTGCTCCCGCGGGTAGCTCTGGGGCCAACGTCCTGACTTTC
CDR3aa: CSAPAGSSGANVLTF

abundance: NA
d_gene: NA
v_gene: TRBV20-1
j_gene: TRBJ2-4
CDR3nt: TGCAGTGCTAGAGAGGACAGTTACTGGACAAAAAACATTCAGTACTTC
CDR3aa: CSAREDSYWTKNIQYF

abundance: NA
d_gene: NA
v_gene: TRBV12-3/TRBV12-4
j_gene: TRBJ1-1
CDR3nt: TGTGCCAGCAGCTTAGTCCTAAACACTGAAGCTTTCTTT
CDR3aa: CASSLVLNTEAFF

abundance: many
d_gene: NA
v_gene: TRBV24-1
j_gene: TRBJ2-7
CDR3nt: TGTGCCACCAGCGTTGGACACGGCTACGAGCAGTACTTC
CDR3aa: CATSVGHGYEQYF

abundance: many
d_gene: NA
v_gene: TRBV11-2
j_gene: TRBJ1-1
CDR3nt: TGTGCCAGCAGCTTGTTCAGGCTGGGAACTGAAGCTTTCTTT
CDR3aa: CASSLFRLGTEAFF

abundance: few
d_gene: NA
v_gene: TRBV10-3
j_gene: TRBJ2-1
CDR3nt: TGTGCCATCGGGACCGACAGGACCTACAATGAGCAGTTCTTC
CDR3aa: CAIGTDRTYNEQFF

abundance: many
d_gene: TRBD1
v_gene: TRBV5-1
j_gene: TRBJ1-4
CDR3nt: TGCGCCAGCAGCTTGGGACAGGGCGCAGAAAAACTGTTTTTT
CDR3aa: CASSLGQGAEKLFF

abundance: many
d_gene: NA
v_gene: TRBV5-1
j_gene: TRBJ2-2
CDR3nt: TGCGCCAGCAGCTTAGTAACAGAGCTACTTAACACCGGGGAGCTGTTTTTT
CDR3aa: CASSLVTELLNTGELFF

abundance: NA
d_gene: NA
v_gene: TRBV5-1
j_gene: TRBJ1-2
CDR3nt: TGCGCCAACAGCCCCCATCTCGAAGGGCATGCCTATGGTTACACCTTC
CDR3aa: CANSPHLEGHAYGYTF

abundance: many
d_gene: TRBD1
v_gene: TRBV20-1
j_gene: TRBJ2-3
CDR3nt: TGCAGTGCTAGCGAATGGGACAGGGTCGGCACAGATACGCAGTATTTT
CDR3aa: CSASEWDRVGTDTQYF

abundance: many
d_gene: NA
v_gene: TRBV7-3
j_gene: TRBJ2-3
CDR3nt: TGTGCCAGCAGGAAGAGCGGGGGGACAGGAGATACGCAGTATTTT
CDR3aa: CASRKSGGTGDTQYF